Presented here are 17 T cell receptor beta chains from one specimen sequenced in a study of T-cell memory formation after mild COVID-19. MiXCR, run by TCRdb on the 5' RACE reads, gives a single entry per CDR3 protein. The sample holds fewer than 500,000 distinct CDR3 sequences; 20% to 25% are singletons and the top ten take approximately 12%. Sequencing input: PBMCs or a T cell subset sorted from them (not recorded which). The receptors were sampled from an adult woman who had mild COVID-19 (a few samples of this study predate the infection). Cell type and time point are not known.

The chain recombines TRBV6-6 with TRBJ2-7, with 8 bases aligning to TRBD2. CDR3 length: 18 amino acids. Germline V gene lookup returns CDR1 MNHNY and CDR2 SVGAGI (reference sequence). J gave up 2 bases and V 4 bases, and 16 bases lay outside the gene matches. CDR3 sequence (DNA): TGTGCCAGCAGTTCCCCTTCTGATCCGGGACTAGACCCCTACGAGCAGTACTTC. This translates into CASSSPSDPGLDPYEQYF.

This clonotype has more than one count but fewer than ten. The chain recombines TRBV12-3 or TRBV12-4 with TRBJ2-6, with 8 bases aligning to TRBD1. V dropped 1 base and J dropped 4; count of bases not matched to a gene: 6. The CDR3 is 17 amino acids. The CDR3 bases are TGTGCCAGCAGTTTAGACAGGGGGTATTCCGGGGCCAACGTCCTGACTTTC. Translating gives CASSLDRGYSGANVLTF.

The gene calls are TRBV20-1 and TRBJ2-1; 14 bases are shared with TRBD2. Germline CDR1 and CDR2: DFQATT and SNEGSKA (reference sequence). This CDR3 is built from 16 residues. The ends lost 6 bases at V and 4 bases at J; junction bases unmatched: 8. The CDR3 is CSAGGLAGVRYNEQFF. CDR3 nucleotide sequence: TGCAGTGCCGGGGGACTAGCGGGAGTAAGGTACAATGAGCAGTTCTTC.

The rearrangement uses TRBV21-1 and TRBJ1-5. TRBV21-1 is noted as a pseudogene. The CDR3 is made up of 15 amino acids. The CDR3 DNA follows: TGTGCCAGCAGCAAACTCTTGGGGAAAAATCAGCCCCAGCATTTT. Translating it yields CASSKLLGKNQPQHF.

This clonotype was detected only a few times. V and J are TRBV2 and TRBJ2-2; D gene unclear. V was clipped by 4 bases and J by 7 bases, with 4 bases between them. CDR1 and CDR2 (germline): SNHLY, FYNNEI. This CDR3 is built from 11 residues. CDR3 DNA: TGTGCCAGCAGTGTTTTCGGGGAGCTGTTTTTT. Residues: CASSVFGELFF.

The rearrangement joins TRBV12-3 or TRBV12-4 to TRBJ2-3; the match to TRBD2 covers 9 bases. There are 17 residues in the CDR3. The V and J ends lost 4 bases and 8 bases, in that order; junction bases with no gene match: 16. The CDR3 here is CASSSRTGTSIVGTQYF. The CDR3 coding sequence is TGTGCCAGCAGTTCTCGAACCGGGACTAGCATTGTTGGTACGCAGTATTTT.

V is TRBV12-3 or TRBV12-4 and J is TRBJ1-1, with unresolved D. The CDR3 has 15 residues. Between the trimmed V and J ends, which lost 4 bases and 2 bases, there was a span of 14 bases. In DNA, the CDR3 is TGTGCCAGCAGTTCCACTCTGAGGGTAAACACTGAAGCTTTCTTT. Translation gives CASSSTLRVNTEAFF.

The chain couples TRBV24-1 to TRBJ2-5, with 8 nucleotides matching TRBD1. Germline V gene sequence: CDR1 KGHDR, CDR2 SFDVKD. After removal of 4 bases from V and 5 bases from J, the junction contained 14 bases not matched to a gene. This CDR3 contains 17 residues. The CDR3 DNA reads TGTGCCACCAGTGACCCCGGGACAGGAGCGGCTTGGGAGACCCAGTACTTC. As protein: CATSDPGTGAAWETQYF.

V usage is TRBV12-3 or TRBV12-4 and J usage is TRBJ2-5; 12 bases are a match to TRBD2. V was clipped by 4 bases and J by 5 bases; unmatched bases: 5. The CDR3 length is 15 residues. CDR3 sequence (DNA): TGTGCCAGCAGTTCCCGACTAGCGGGAGTGGAGACCCAGTACTTC. This codes for CASSSRLAGVETQYF.

The rearrangement uses TRBV7-8 and TRBJ2-3, with D perhaps TRBD1 (6 bases). With 0 bases removed from V and 0 bases from J, the gap between germline ends came to 19 bases. Per the germline V gene, CDR1 is SGHVS and CDR2 is FQNEAQ. The CDR3 is 19 amino acids. DNA for the CDR3: TGTGCCAGCAGCTTAGCTAGGATTTGGGGGCCCGCCAGCACAGATACGCAGTATTTT. It is translated as CASSLARIWGPASTDTQYF.

This clonotype was counted a few times. CDR3: CASSIGLAGGEETQYF. CDR3 sequence (DNA): TGCGCCAGCAGCATCGGACTAGCGGGGGGAGAAGAGACCCAGTACTTC. The rearrangement uses TRBV5-1 and TRBJ2-5, with 14 bases identical to TRBD2. The CDR3 runs to 16 residues. CDR1 is SGHRS and CDR2 is YFSETQ in the germline V gene. The V and J ends lost 4 bases and 3 bases, in that order; junction bases with no gene match: 5.

The rearrangement uses TRBV5-1 and TRBJ1-2; D is possibly TRBD1 (6 bases). Trimming removed 4 bases from V and 5 bases from J, with 27 bases in between. The germline CDR1 and CDR2 sequences are SGHRS and YFSETQ. The CDR3 spans 18 residues. The CDR3 loop reads CASSLGNIQDSRIYGYTF. The DNA of the CDR3 is TGCGCCAGCAGCCTGGGGAATATACAGGACAGCAGAATATATGGCTACACCTTC. The whole variable domain, remainder taken from reference TRBV5-1 and TRBJ1-2, is KAGVTQTPRYLIKTRGQQVTLSCSPISGHRSVSWYQQTPGQGLQFLFEYFSETQRNKGNFPGRFSGRQFSNSRSEMNVSTLELGDSALYLCASSLGNIQDSRIYGYTFGSGTRLTVV.

This clonotype appeared a few times. V is TRBV5-1 and J is TRBJ1-2; no clear D gene. The CDR3 runs 15 residues. From germline, CDR1 is SGHRS and CDR2 YFSETQ. The ends were cut back, 0 bases at V and 2 bases at J, with 11 bases in the middle. CDR3 residues: CASSLEPGPNYGYTF. The CDR3 bases are TGCGCCAGCAGCTTGGAGCCGGGCCCCAACTATGGCTACACCTTC.

V is TRBV5-1 and J is TRBJ2-3; 12 bases fit TRBD2. Germline-derived CDR1 and CDR2 are SGHRS and YFSETQ. V shed 2 bases and J 2 bases; nucleotides not matched to a gene: 9. This CDR3 contains 18 residues. Written as DNA, the CDR3 is TGCGCCAGCAGCTTAAACTTAGGACTAGCGGGGAACACAGATACGCAGTATTTT. Its translation is CASSLNLGLAGNTDTQYF.

V gene TRBV20-1 combines with J gene TRBJ2-5; 9 bases are shared with TRBD2. V was pared by 3 bases and J by 4 bases, with 6 bases of the junction left unmatched. The CDR3 is made up of 14 amino acids. Germline CDR1 DFQATT, CDR2 SNEGSKA (reference sequence). CDR3 loop: CSARGGRALETQYF. The CDR3 coding sequence is TGCAGTGCTAGGGGCGGGAGGGCCTTAGAGACCCAGTACTTC.

This chain links TRBV7-9 with TRBJ2-7, with D hard to call. Germline-derived CDR1 and CDR2 are SEHNR and FQNEAQ (reference sequence). The length of the CDR3 is 14 residues. The germline V and J ends were trimmed by 1 base and 1 base, with 8 bases remaining between them. The CDR3 spells CASSLDPASYEQYF. The CDR3 nucleotides read TGTGCCAGCAGCTTAGATCCAGCATCCTACGAGCAGTACTTC.

V gene TRBV15 combines with J gene TRBJ2-2; the match to TRBD2 covers 9 bases. The germline CDR1 and CDR2 sequences are LNHNV and YYDKDF (reference sequence). The V segment lost 0 bases and the J segment 5 bases; nucleotides outside the gene matches: 16. The CDR3 has 20 amino acids. In DNA, the CDR3 is TGTGCCACCAGCAGAGATCTATTGCTGGCGGGAGGGCCTCGGACCGGGGAGCTGTTTTTT. This encodes CATSRDLLLAGGPRTGELFF. Supplemented by reference TRBV15 and TRBJ2-2, the full variable domain reads DAMVIQNPRYQVTQFGKPVTLSCSQTLNHNVMYWYQQKSSQAPKLLFHYYDKDFNNEADTPDNFQSRRPNTSFCFLDIRSPGLGDTAMYLCATSRDLLLAGGPRTGELFFGEGSRLTVL.